These 27 T cell receptor beta chains came from one sample sequenced in a study of molecular identifiers for immune sequencing clone quantification. TCRdb reprocessed the PCR reads via MiXCR and lists one record per CDR3 protein. Altogether about half a million distinct CDR3 sequences are present, 25% being singletons, with the ten largest covering about 0.75%. The sequenced material came from naive CD8+ T cells from blood, with Jurkat cell RNA spiked in. Stated subset: FACS-sorted CD8+CD4-CCR7+CD45RA+ naive T cells. The receptor source for this set is a human donor in good health. Some libraries in this study had Jurkat cell RNA spiked in.

The genes are TRBV7-9 and TRBJ1-1, with 7 positions matching TRBD1. CDR1 and CDR2 (germline): SEHNR, FQNEAQ (reference sequence). Germline trimming cut 5 bases from V and 5 bases from J; bases unmatched to any gene: 11. This CDR3 region has 15 residues. CDR3 loop: CASSLEKGAETEAFF. The CDR3 DNA is TGTGCCAGCAGCCTAGAGAAGGGGGCTGAGACTGAAGCTTTCTTT.

This chain uses TRBV11-2 with TRBJ2-3, with 8 nucleotides matching TRBD2. V shed 0 bases, J shed 4 bases, and the junction held 6 bases outside the gene matches. Looked up from germline, CDR1 is SGHAT and CDR2 is FQNNGV. The CDR3 spans 16 residues. The CDR3 coding sequence is TGTGCCAGCAGCTTAGAGGCCGGGGGGGCCTCAGATACGCAGTATTTT. This sequence encodes CASSLEAGGASDTQYF.

In this sample, this clonotype turned up a few times. This chain uses TRBV6-5 with TRBJ2-7; no reliable D call. The CDR3 length is 12 residues. Germline V gene lookup returns CDR1 MNHEY and CDR2 SVGAGI. V gave up 6 bases and J gave up 5 bases, with 11 bases separating them. The CDR3 bases are TGTGCCAGCAGCCCGGCGGATGACGAGCAGTACTTC. It codes for CASSPADDEQYF.

This clonotype appeared many times. This chain links TRBV20-1 with TRBJ2-3, with D possibly being TRBD2 (6 bases). CDR3 length: 17 amino acids. The germline V gene encodes CDR1 DFQATT and CDR2 SNEGSKA (reference sequence). V shed 0 bases and J shed 6 bases, with 22 bases lying between them. CDR3 nucleotide sequence: TGCAGTGCTAGAGATCTTGCGGGGTCCTCCATCAGGGATACGCAGTATTTT. Its protein is CSARDLAGSSIRDTQYF.

Remarks on this clonotype: Mismatch with germline at one junction end may stem from a read error. CDR3 in DNA: TGCACCAGCAGCCAAGGAGCGGTCCCTGAAGCTTTCTTT. This codes for CTSSQGAVPEAFF. This chain links TRBV4-1 with TRBJ1-1; D is unresolved. The CDR3 contains 13 residues. The germline V gene has CDR1 MGHRA and CDR2 YSYEKL.

The chain has TRBV4-3 and TRBJ2-1; 8 bases map to TRBD2. V gave up 5 bases and J gave up 7 bases; unmatched junction bases: 10. The CDR3 extends over 15 amino acids. CDR1 and CDR2 from the germline V gene are LGHNA and YSLEER. The chain's CDR3 is CASSAGSGNLNEQFF. The CDR3 bases are TGCGCCAGCAGCGCTGGTAGCGGGAATTTGAATGAGCAGTTCTTC.

In this sample, this clonotype turned up a few times. CDR3 DNA sequence: TGCGCCAGCAGCCCCGAAGCTCGGCGAGCGGGGGGTCGGGATGAGCAGTTCTTC. Amino acids: CASSPEARRAGGRDEQFF. The rearrangement links TRBV4-3 to TRBJ2-1, with 9 bases lining up with TRBD2. V was pared by 4 bases and J by 8 bases, with 18 bases of the junction left unmatched. Germline V lookup: CDR1 LGHNA, CDR2 YSLEER. CDR3 length: 18 residues.

On this clonotype: Germline is not matched at one junction end, which may reflect a read error. V usage is TRBV7-9 and J usage is TRBJ1-3, with D possibly matching TRBD1 (6 bases). Germline CDR1 and CDR2: SEHNR and FQNEAQ (reference sequence). The length of the CDR3 is 14 residues. The CDR3 loop reads CASSLGTDGNTMYF. The CDR3 DNA is TGTGCCAGCAGCTTAGGGACAGACGGAAACACCATGTATTTT.

This clonotype was picked up many times. The V and J genes are TRBV5-1 and TRBJ2-3; 13 nucleotides align to TRBD2. Trimming removed 4 bases from V and 6 bases from J; junction bases left unmatched: 8. Germline V lookup: CDR1 SGHRS, CDR2 YFSETQ. This CDR3 contains 16 residues. This CDR3 reads CASSQLAGGSHDTQYF. The CDR3 region has the DNA TGCGCCAGCAGCCAACTAGCGGGAGGGTCACACGATACGCAGTATTTT.

This clonotype was observed a single time. The chain uses TRBV12-3 or TRBV12-4 and TRBJ2-1, with TRBD2 matching 7 bases. J was trimmed by 4 bases and V by 5 bases; bases with no gene match: 8. The CDR3 runs 15 residues. CDR3 nucleotides: TGTGCCAGCAGTCAGTATAGGGAGGGGTACAATGAGCAGTTCTTC. Its protein product is CASSQYREGYNEQFF.

This clonotype was seen at least ten times. The chain is built from TRBV6-1 and TRBJ2-3; D unclear. CDR1 is MNHNS, CDR2 SASEGT, per germline. There are 14 residues in the CDR3. Trimming removed 6 bases from V and 5 bases from J, with 15 bases in between. This chain's CDR3 is CASSVIIMVDTQYF. In nucleotides, the CDR3 is TGTGCCAGCAGCGTGATAATTATGGTAGATACGCAGTATTTT.

This clonotype was counted a few times. J is TRBJ1-2 and V is TRBV7-9, with D tentatively TRBD1 (6 bases). Germline V gene lookup returns CDR1 SEHNR and CDR2 FQNEAQ (reference sequence). CDR3 length: 11 residues. With 5 bases removed from V and 13 bases from J, the gap between germline ends came to 14 bases. CDR3: CASSTTGNSTF. DNA for the CDR3: TGTGCCAGCAGCACGACAGGAAACTCCACCTTC. Filled out from reference TRBV7-9 and TRBJ1-2, the complete variable domain reads DTGVSQNPRHKITKRGQNVTFRCDPISEHNRLYWYRQTLGQGPEFLTYFQNEAQLEKSRLLSDRFSAERPKGSFSTLEIQRTEQGDSAMYLCASSTTGNSTFGSGTRLTVV.

V and J are TRBV7-6 and TRBJ2-7, with 11 positions matching TRBD1. The CDR3 has 15 amino acids. V lost 5 bases and J lost 6; bases outside the gene matches: 9. Germline V lookup: CDR1 SGHVS, CDR2 FNYEAQ. CDR3 sequence reads: CASSGRTGGFLEQYF. The CDR3 DNA reads TGTGCCAGCAGCGGTCGGACAGGGGGCTTTCTCGAGCAGTACTTC. Using reference TRBV7-6 and TRBJ2-7 for the parts outside the CDR3, the full variable domain is GAGVSQSPRYKVTKRGQDVALRCDPISGHVSLYWYRQALGQGPEFLTYFNYEAQQDKSGLPNDRFSAERPEGSISTLTIQRTEQRDSAMYRCASSGRTGGFLEQYFGPGTRLTVT.

This clonotype was found many times. The chain couples TRBV6-1 to TRBJ1-6; D ambiguous. CDR1 and CDR2 from the germline V gene are MNHNS and SASEGT. The V end was cut by 2 bases, the J end by 0 bases, with 11 bases between. The CDR3 length is 17 residues. CDR3 coding DNA: TGTGCCAGCAGTGAATTTGATGTTAGCTCCTATAATTCACCCCTCCACTTT. Protein product: CASSEFDVSSYNSPLHF.

This chain connects TRBV7-9 to TRBJ2-2; the match to TRBD2 covers 12 bases. Trimming at V came to 5 bases and at J to 4 bases, leaving 11 bases not matched to a gene. Per the germline V gene, CDR1 is SEHNR and CDR2 is FQNEAQ (reference sequence). The CDR3 length is 18 residues. In nucleotides, the CDR3 is TGTGCCAGCAGCGGATTGACTAGCGGGAGATGGGGCACCGGGGAGCTGTTTTTT. This sequence encodes CASSGLTSGRWGTGELFF.

This clonotype appeared a single time. The CDR3 protein is CASSFGGETSTDTQYF. As DNA, the CDR3 is TGTGCCAGCAGTTTTGGTGGCGAGACATCCACAGATACGCAGTATTTT. The rearrangement joins TRBV12-3 or TRBV12-4 to TRBJ2-3; the D is unclear. This CDR3 is 16 amino acids long. The germline V and J ends were trimmed by 3 bases and 2 bases, with 15 bases remaining between them.

A word on this clonotype: A much larger clone lies a single base off, so this may be a read error. This chain connects TRBV3-1 to TRBJ2-7, with TRBD2 matching 9 bases. The CDR3 loop spans 15 amino acids. Germline V lookup: CDR1 LGHDT, CDR2 YNNKEL (reference sequence). The CDR3: CASGQIGLATYEQYF. CDR3 in DNA: TGTGCCAGCGGCCAGATAGGACTAGCGACCTACGAGCAGTACTTC.

This clonotype was counted a few times. The chain couples TRBV4-1 to TRBJ2-1; 7 nucleotides line up with TRBD1. With V trimmed by 4 bases and J by 3 bases, 6 bases remained unmatched. Germline V lookup: CDR1 MGHRA, CDR2 YSYEKL. CDR3 length: 15 amino acids. CDR3 loop: CASSLDGTVYNEQFF. CDR3 nucleotide sequence: TGCGCCAGCAGCCTTGACGGGACAGTCTACAATGAGCAGTTCTTC.

This clonotype was seen more than once but under ten times. The chain joins TRBV19 to TRBJ2-7; 9 bases agree with TRBD1. V was pared by 7 bases and J by 2 bases, with 9 bases of the junction left unmatched. There are 15 residues in the CDR3. CDR1 and CDR2 from the germline V gene are LNHDA and SQIVND (reference sequence). The CDR3 DNA reads TGTGCCAGTACTGCAGGGACAGGGTCCCCCTACGAGCAGTACTTC. Amino acid sequence: CASTAGTGSPYEQYF. Variable domain in full (rest from reference TRBV19 and TRBJ2-7): DGGITQSPKYLFRKEGQNVTLSCEQNLNHDAMYWYRQDPGQGLRLIYYSQIVNDFQKGDIAEGYSVSREKKESFPLTVTSAQKNPTAFYLCASTAGTGSPYEQYFGPGTRLTVT.

In its sample, this clonotype was seen a few times. This CDR3 is CSAKTWDTEAFF. In nucleotides, the CDR3 is TGCAGTGCTAAGACATGGGACACTGAAGCTTTCTTT. The chain is built from TRBV20-1 and TRBJ1-1; D remains unclear. Trimming took 4 bases from V and 3 from J, leaving 9 bases between them. The CDR3 length is 12 residues. In germline, CDR1 is DFQATT, CDR2 SNEGSKA (reference sequence).

This chain links TRBV18 with TRBJ2-7, with 11 nucleotides matching TRBD2. Unmatched junction bases numbered 5, after V lost 3 bases and J lost 4 bases. In germline, CDR1 is KGHSH, CDR2 LQKENI. This CDR3 has 15 residues. The chain's CDR3 is CASSPDGTSGYEQYF. In DNA, the CDR3 is TGTGCCAGCTCACCGGACGGGACTAGCGGATACGAGCAGTACTTC.

The chain employs TRBV4-1 and TRBJ1-2, with no clear D. From germline, CDR1 is MGHRA and CDR2 YSYEKL. The CDR3 spans 15 residues. V was cut by 1 base and J by 0 bases, with 9 bases left in between. CDR3 DNA: TGCGCCAGCAGCCAAGGTACAGATCCTAACTATGGCTACACCTTC. This sequence encodes CASSQGTDPNYGYTF.

In this sample, this clonotype turned up a few times. The V call is TRBV24-1, the J call TRBJ1-1; D ambiguous. Germline V gives CDR1 KGHDR, CDR2 SFDVKD. The CDR3 is 13 residues long. Trimming pared 5 bases from V and 0 bases from J, leaving 6 bases between. CDR3 in DNA: TGTGCCACCAGTGCGGGCGTGAACACTGAAGCTTTCTTT. Amino acid sequence: CATSAGVNTEAFF.

This chain links TRBV20-1 with TRBJ2-7; D gene ambiguous. This CDR3 has 13 residues. V shed 1 base and J shed 2 bases, with 9 bases lying between them. Germline V gives CDR1 DFQATT, CDR2 SNEGSKA (reference sequence). CDR3 DNA sequence: TGCAGTGCTAGAGTAAAGTCTACCTACGAGCAGTACTTC. Translating it yields CSARVKSTYEQYF.

CDR3 sequence reads: CASSLLSPGLTLEQYF. In DNA form, the CDR3 reads TGTGCCAGCAGTTTACTATCGCCGGGGCTTACGTTAGAGCAGTACTTC. The chain is built from TRBV27 and TRBJ2-7; D could derive from TRBD1 or TRBD2 (5 bases each). The V and J ends lost 2 bases and 7 bases respectively, with 21 bases between them. The germline CDR1 and CDR2 sequences are MNHEY and SMNVEV (reference sequence). The CDR3 runs 16 residues.

In regard to this clonotype: One end of the junction does not line up with germline, which may come from a read error. The V call is TRBV7-4, the J call TRBJ2-1; maybe TRBD1 (5 bases). The germline V gene encodes CDR1 SGHVT and CDR2 SQSDAQ. The CDR3 length is 14 residues. The CDR3 is CASSWGSNQNEQLF. CDR3 bases: TGTGCCAGCAGCTGGGGCAGCAATCAGAATGAGCAGTTGTTC.

This clonotype has only a few counts. V gene TRBV7-9 combines with J gene TRBJ1-2, with unresolved D. Germline V gene data show CDR1 as SEHNR and CDR2 as FQNEAQ (reference sequence). The CDR3 contains 13 residues. Trimming removed 1 base at V and 6 bases at J, with 9 bases between. CDR3 sequence reads: CASSLDSYDGYTF. CDR3 bases: TGTGCCAGCAGCTTAGACAGTTATGATGGCTACACCTTC.